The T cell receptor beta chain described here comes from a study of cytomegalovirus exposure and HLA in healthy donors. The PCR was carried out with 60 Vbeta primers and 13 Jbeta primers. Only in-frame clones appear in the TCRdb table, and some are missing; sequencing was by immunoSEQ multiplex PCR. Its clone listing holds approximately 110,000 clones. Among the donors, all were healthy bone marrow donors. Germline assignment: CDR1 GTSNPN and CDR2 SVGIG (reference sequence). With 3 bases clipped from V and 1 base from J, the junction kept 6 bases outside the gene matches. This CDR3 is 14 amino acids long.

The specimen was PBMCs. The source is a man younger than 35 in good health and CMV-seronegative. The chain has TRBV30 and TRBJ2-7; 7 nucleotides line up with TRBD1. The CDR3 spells CAWRRQGWSYEQYF. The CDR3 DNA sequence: TGTGCCTGGAGAAGACAGGGTTGGTCCTACGAGCAGTACTTC.